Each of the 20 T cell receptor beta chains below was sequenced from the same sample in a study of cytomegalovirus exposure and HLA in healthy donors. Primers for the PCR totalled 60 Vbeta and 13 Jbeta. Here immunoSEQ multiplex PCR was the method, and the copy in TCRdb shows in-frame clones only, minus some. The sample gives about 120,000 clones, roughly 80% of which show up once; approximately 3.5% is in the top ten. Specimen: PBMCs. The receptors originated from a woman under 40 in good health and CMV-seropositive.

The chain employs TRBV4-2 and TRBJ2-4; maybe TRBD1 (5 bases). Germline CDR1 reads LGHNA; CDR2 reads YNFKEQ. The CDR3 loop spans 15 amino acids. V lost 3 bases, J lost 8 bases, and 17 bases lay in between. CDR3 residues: CASSQSGSLGDIQYF. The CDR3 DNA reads TGTGCCAGCAGCCAGTCAGGGTCCCTAGGTGACATTCAGTACTTC.

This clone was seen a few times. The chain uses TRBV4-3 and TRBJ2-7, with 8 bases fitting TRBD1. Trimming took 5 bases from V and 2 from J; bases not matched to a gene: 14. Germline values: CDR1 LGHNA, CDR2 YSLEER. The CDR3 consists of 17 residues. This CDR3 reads CASSVDLDRGYPYEQYF. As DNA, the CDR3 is TGCGCCAGCAGCGTTGACCTTGACAGGGGATACCCCTACGAGCAGTACTTC.

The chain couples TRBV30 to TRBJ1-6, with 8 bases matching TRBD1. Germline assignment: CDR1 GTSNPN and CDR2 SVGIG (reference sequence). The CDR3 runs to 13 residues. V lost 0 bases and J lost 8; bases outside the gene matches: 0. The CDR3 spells CAWSVQGDSPLHF. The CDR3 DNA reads TGTGCCTGGAGTGTACAGGGGGATTCACCCCTCCACTTT.

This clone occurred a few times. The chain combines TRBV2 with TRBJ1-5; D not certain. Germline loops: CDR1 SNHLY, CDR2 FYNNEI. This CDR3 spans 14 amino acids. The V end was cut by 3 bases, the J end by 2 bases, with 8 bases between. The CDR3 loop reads CASSEREGNQPQHF. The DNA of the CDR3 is TGTGCCAGCAGTGAGCGAGAAGGCAATCAGCCCCAGCATTTT.

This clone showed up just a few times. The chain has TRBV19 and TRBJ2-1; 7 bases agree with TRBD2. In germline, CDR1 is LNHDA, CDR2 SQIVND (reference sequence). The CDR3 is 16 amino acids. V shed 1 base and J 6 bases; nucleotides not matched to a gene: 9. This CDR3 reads CASSIAAGLPINEQFF. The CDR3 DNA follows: TGTGCCAGTAGTATAGCCGCGGGACTACCAATCAATGAGCAGTTCTTC.

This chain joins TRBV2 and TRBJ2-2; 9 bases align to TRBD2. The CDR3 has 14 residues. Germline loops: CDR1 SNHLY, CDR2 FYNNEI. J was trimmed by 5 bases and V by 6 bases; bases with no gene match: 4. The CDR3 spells CASSRTSETGELFF. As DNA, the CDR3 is TGTGCCAGCAGCCGGACTAGCGAAACCGGGGAGCTGTTTTTT.

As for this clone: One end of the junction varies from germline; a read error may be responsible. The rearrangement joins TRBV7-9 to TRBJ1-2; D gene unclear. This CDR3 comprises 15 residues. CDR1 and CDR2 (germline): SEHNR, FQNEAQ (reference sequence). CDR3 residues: CSSSLGGLIRNGYTF. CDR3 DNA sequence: TGTTCCAGCAGCTTAGGCGGCTTAATAAGGAATGGCTACACCTTC.

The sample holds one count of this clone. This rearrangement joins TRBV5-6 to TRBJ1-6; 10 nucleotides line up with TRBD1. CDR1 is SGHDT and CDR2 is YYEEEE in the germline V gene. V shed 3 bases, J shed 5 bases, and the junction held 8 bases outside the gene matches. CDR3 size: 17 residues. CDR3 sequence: CASSSLGDRGNNSPLHF. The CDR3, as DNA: TGTGCCAGCAGCTCCCTCGGGGACAGGGGCAATAATTCACCCCTCCACTTT.

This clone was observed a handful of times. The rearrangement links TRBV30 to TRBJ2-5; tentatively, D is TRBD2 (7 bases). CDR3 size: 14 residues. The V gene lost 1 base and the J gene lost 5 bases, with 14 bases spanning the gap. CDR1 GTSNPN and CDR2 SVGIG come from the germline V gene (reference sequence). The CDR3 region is CAWSEVGGPETQYF. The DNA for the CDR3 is TGTGCCTGGAGTGAAGTGGGGGGGCCGGAGACCCAGTACTTC.

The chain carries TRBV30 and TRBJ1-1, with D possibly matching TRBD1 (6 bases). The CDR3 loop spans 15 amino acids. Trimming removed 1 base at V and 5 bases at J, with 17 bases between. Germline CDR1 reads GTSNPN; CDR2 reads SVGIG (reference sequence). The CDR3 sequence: CAWSGGLRRWTEAFF. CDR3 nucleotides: TGTGCCTGGAGTGGGGGGCTTAGGAGGTGGACTGAAGCTTTCTTT. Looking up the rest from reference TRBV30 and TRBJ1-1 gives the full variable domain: SQTIHQWPATLVQPVGSPLSLECTVEGTSNPNLYWYRQAAGRGLQLLFYSVGIGQISSEVPQNLSASRPQDRQFILSSKKLLLSDSGFYLCAWSGGLRRWTEAFFGQGTRLTVV.

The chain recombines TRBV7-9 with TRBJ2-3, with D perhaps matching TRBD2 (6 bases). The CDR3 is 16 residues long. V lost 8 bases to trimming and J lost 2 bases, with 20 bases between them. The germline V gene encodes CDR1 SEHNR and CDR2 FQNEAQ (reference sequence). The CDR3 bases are TGTGCCAGCCTACTGAGCGGGCTCCCCACCACAGATACGCAGTATTTT. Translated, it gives CASLLSGLPTTDTQYF. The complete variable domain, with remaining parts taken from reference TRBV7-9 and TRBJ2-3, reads DTGVSQNPRHKITKRGQNVTFRCDPISEHNRLYWYRQTLGQGPEFLTYFQNEAQLEKSRLLSDRFSAERPKGSFSTLEIQRTEQGDSAMYLCASLLSGLPTTDTQYFGPGTRLTVL.

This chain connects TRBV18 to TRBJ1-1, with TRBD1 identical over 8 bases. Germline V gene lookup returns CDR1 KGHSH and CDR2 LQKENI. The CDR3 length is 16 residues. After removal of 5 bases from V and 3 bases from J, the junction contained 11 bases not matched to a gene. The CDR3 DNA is TGTGCCAGCTCAACCCGACAGGGGTTTGGAGACACTGAAGCTTTCTTT. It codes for CASSTRQGFGDTEAFF.

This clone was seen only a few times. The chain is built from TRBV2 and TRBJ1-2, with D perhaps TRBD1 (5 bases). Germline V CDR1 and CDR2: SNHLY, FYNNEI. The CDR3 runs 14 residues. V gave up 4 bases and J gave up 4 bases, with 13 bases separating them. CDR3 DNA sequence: TGTGCCAGCAGTGTCCGGGGGACGGGCTATGGCTACACCTTC. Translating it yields CASSVRGTGYGYTF. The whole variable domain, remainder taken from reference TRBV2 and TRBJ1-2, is EPEVTQTPSHQVTQMGQEVILRCVPISNHLYFYWYRQILGQKVEFLVSFYNNEISEKSEIFDDQFSVERPDGSNFTLKIRSTKLEDSAMYFCASSVRGTGYGYTFGSGTRLTVV.

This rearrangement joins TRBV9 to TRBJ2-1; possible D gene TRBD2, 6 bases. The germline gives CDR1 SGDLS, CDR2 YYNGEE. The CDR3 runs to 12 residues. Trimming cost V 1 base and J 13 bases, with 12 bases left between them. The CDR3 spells CASSVREDRQFF. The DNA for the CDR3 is TGTGCCAGCAGCGTAAGGGAGGATCGACAGTTCTTC.

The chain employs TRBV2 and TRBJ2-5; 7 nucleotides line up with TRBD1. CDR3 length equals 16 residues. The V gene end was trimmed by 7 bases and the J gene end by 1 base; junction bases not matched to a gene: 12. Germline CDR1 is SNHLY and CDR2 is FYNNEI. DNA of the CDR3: TGTGCCAGCATCCGACAGGGAGCACCCGGCCAAGAGACCCAGTACTTC. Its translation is CASIRQGAPGQETQYF.

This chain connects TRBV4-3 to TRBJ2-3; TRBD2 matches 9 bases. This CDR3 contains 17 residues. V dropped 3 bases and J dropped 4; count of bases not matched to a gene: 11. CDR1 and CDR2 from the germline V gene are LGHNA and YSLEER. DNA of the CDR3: TGCGCCAGCAGCCAGTTCCTAGCGGGGTCGTTAGCAGATACGCAGTATTTT. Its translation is CASSQFLAGSLADTQYF.

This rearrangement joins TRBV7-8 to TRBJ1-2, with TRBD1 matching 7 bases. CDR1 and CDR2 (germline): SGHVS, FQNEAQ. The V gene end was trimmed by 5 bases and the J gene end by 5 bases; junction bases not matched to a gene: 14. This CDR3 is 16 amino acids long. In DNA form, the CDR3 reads TGTGCCAGCAGCGCCAGGGGGGCAGGGGGAATTTATGGCTACACCTTC. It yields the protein CASSARGAGGIYGYTF.

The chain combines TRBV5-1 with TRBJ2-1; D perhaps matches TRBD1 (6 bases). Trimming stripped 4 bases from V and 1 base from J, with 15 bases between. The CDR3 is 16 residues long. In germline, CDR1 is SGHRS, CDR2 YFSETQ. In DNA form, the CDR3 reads TGCGCCAGCAGCACCGGGACAACGTGGTCCTACAATGAGCAGTTCTTC. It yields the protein CASSTGTTWSYNEQFF.

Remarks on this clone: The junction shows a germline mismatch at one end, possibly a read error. CDR3 protein: CSSSLAYGTGDTDTQYF. DNA for the CDR3: TGTTCCAGCAGCTTAGCCTATGGGACAGGAGACACAGATACGCAGTATTTT. This sequence joins TRBV7-9 and TRBJ2-3, with 8 bases fitting TRBD1. In germline, CDR1 is SEHNR, CDR2 FQNEAQ (reference sequence). The CDR3 runs to 17 residues.

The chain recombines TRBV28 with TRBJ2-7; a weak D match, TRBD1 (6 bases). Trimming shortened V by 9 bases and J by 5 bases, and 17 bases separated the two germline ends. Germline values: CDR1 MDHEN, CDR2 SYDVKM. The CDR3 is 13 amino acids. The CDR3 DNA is TGTGCCAGTACCACAGGGTCTCTCAACGAGCAGTACTTC. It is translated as CASTTGSLNEQYF.